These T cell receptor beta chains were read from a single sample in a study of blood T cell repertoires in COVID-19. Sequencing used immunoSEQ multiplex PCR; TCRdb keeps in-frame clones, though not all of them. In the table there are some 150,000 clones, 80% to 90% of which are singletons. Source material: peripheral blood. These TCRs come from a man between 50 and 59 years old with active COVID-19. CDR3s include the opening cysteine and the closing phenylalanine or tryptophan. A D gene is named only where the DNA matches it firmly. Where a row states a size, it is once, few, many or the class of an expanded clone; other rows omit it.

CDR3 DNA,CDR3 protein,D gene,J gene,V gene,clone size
TGCGCCAGCAGCCTGGCGTTGCACAGGGTCAAACGGGGCACTGAAGCTTTCTTT,CASSLALHRVKRGTEAFF,.,TRBJ1-1,TRBV5-1,.
TGCGCCAGTATCCTAGGATGGGGAGGTGGGGAGACCCAGTACTTC,CASILGWGGGETQYF,.,TRBJ2-5,TRBV5-1,.
TGTGCCAGCAGTGGCCAGGGCGGGGACCAAGAGACCCAGTACTTC,CASSGQGGDQETQYF,.,TRBJ2-5,TRBV2,.
TGTGCCAGCAGTGCCTGGACAGGGGGTGGGTATAGCAATCAGCCCCAGCATTTT,CASSAWTGGGYSNQPQHF,TRBD1,TRBJ1-5,TRBV6-1,.
TGTGCCAGCAGGGAAGGACAGGGGGGCACAGATACGCAGTATTTT,CASREGQGGTDTQYF,TRBD1,TRBJ2-3,TRBV6-1,.
TGCAGTGCTAGTGGGACTAGCGGGGGGCAAAACATTCAGTACTTC,CSASGTSGGQNIQYF,TRBD2,TRBJ2-4,TRBV20-1,.
TGTGCCAGCAGTCCGCTAAACTGGGGACAGAGTTCACCCCTCCACTTT,CASSPLNWGQSSPLHF,TRBD1,TRBJ1-6,TRBV11-2,.
TGTGCCAGCAGTTCGGCCAGTTTAGCATATGGCTACACCTTC,CASSSASLAYGYTF,.,TRBJ1-2,TRBV6-5,.
TGTGCCAGCAGCCGGACAGGGGTGAACACTGAAGCTTTCTTT,CASSRTGVNTEAFF,TRBD1,TRBJ1-1,TRBV11-2,once
TGTGCCAGCCGACTCCTAAGACAGGAGACCCAGTACTTC,CASRLLRQETQYF,.,TRBJ2-5,TRBV27,.
TGTGCCAGCAGTTTCCACAGGGGTAATCAGCCCCAGCATTTT,CASSFHRGNQPQHF,TRBD1,TRBJ1-5,TRBV27,.
TGTGCCAGCAGCCACCGTGTTTGGGGGCCCCACTCTGGAAACACCATATATTTT,CASSHRVWGPHSGNTIYF,.,TRBJ1-3,TRBV11-2,few
TGTGCCAGCTCACCACCGGTCGACAGGCTTGAGCAGTTCTTC,CASSPPVDRLEQFF,.,TRBJ2-1,TRBV18,.
TGCAGCGCGACAGGGGCAGGGACTGAAGCTTTCTTT,CSATGAGTEAFF,TRBD1,TRBJ1-1,TRBV29-1,once
TGTGCCAGCAGTTCCCAGGGGCTTATTGGATACGGGACCGGGGAGCTGTTTTTT,CASSSQGLIGYGTGELFF,.,TRBJ2-2,TRBV27,.
TGTGCCAGCAGCTCACCCCGCCGACTAGCGGGGGGGATCACAGATACGCAGTATTTT,CASSSPRRLAGGITDTQYF,TRBD2,TRBJ2-3,TRBV7-9,.
TGTGCCTGGGGAAGGACAGGGGGACAGCCCCAGCATTTT,CAWGRTGGQPQHF,TRBD1,TRBJ1-5,TRBV30,.
TGCAGCGTTGCCCGAGACTACGAGCAGTACTTC,CSVARDYEQYF,.,TRBJ2-7,TRBV29-1,few
TGTGCCTGGCTACAGGGGAGTGGCTACACCTTC,CAWLQGSGYTF,TRBD1,TRBJ1-2,TRBV30,.
TGTGCCAGCAGCGACACAGCGGGGGGTCCCGGGGAGCTGTTTTTT,CASSDTAGGPGELFF,TRBD2,TRBJ2-2,TRBV9,.
TGTGCCAGCAGCCAGGACAGGGTTAATTCACCCCTCCACTTT,CASSQDRVNSPLHF,TRBD1,TRBJ1-6,TRBV3-1/TRBV3-2,.
TGTGCCAGCAGTGAATTTATGGGCCCGAGTTACGAGCAGTACTTC,CASSEFMGPSYEQYF,.,TRBJ2-7,TRBV25-1,.
TGTGCCAGCAGTTACTCGAACAGGGTTGGGACCGGGGAGCTGTTTTTT,CASSYSNRVGTGELFF,.,TRBJ2-2,TRBV6-5,.
TGCGCCAGCAGTCAATGGTTGCGGGGGGCAAGCTCTATTGAGTTATTCTTT,CASSQWLRGASSIELFF,.,TRBJ1-1,TRBV23-1,.
TGTGCCAGCAGTGCATCGGGTGATGGCTACACCTTC,CASSASGDGYTF,.,TRBJ1-2,TRBV6-4,.
TGTGCCAGCTCACCATACAAAACAGGGGGCTGGATCCTAGGAGAAAAACTGTTTTTT,CASSPYKTGGWILGEKLFF,TRBD1,TRBJ1-4,TRBV18,.
TGTGCCAGCAGCCCGCACAGGGGGTCGGGTTACGAGCAGTACTTC,CASSPHRGSGYEQYF,TRBD1,TRBJ2-7,TRBV7-9,few
TGTGCCAGCAGCTACCGGTCCGGGGGAAGAAACAATGAGCAGTTCTTC,CASSYRSGGRNNEQFF,.,TRBJ2-1,TRBV14,.
TGCGCCAGCAGCCTCGAGGCGGGGCTGGGTACGCAGTATTTT,CASSLEAGLGTQYF,.,TRBJ2-3,TRBV5-1,.
TGTGCCAGCCGCGGAGCCGGCTACACCTTC,CASRGAGYTF,.,TRBJ1-2,TRBV6-5,.
TGCGCCAGCAGCCGGTTTCGGGGGACAGAATATACGCAGTATTTT,CASSRFRGTEYTQYF,.,TRBJ2-3,TRBV4-3,once
TGTGCCAGCAGGCGGAGCGGGGGGAGGACAGATACGCAGTATTTT,CASRRSGGRTDTQYF,TRBD2,TRBJ2-3,TRBV7-2,.
TGTGCCACCAGCAGAGAGAACAGCGGGGGTAACACCGGGGAGCTGTTTTTT,CATSRENSGGNTGELFF,TRBD2,TRBJ2-2,TRBV15,.
TGTGCCAGGTCGGGGGGGTGTCCGGGCTACACCTTC,CARSGGCPGYTF,.,TRBJ1-2,TRBV7-4,.
TGCGCCAGCAGCTTAAAATCGGGAAGCAATCAGCCCCAGCATTTT,CASSLKSGSNQPQHF,.,TRBJ1-5,TRBV5-1,.
TGTGCCAGCAGGCGGGCGGGGCGCGACGAGCAGTACTTC,CASRRAGRDEQYF,.,TRBJ2-7,TRBV6-5,.
TGTGCCAGCAGGTCAGGGGAGGAAGCTTTCTTT,CASRSGEEAFF,.,TRBJ1-1,TRBV12-3/TRBV12-4,.
TGTGCCAGCAGCTCACCCTGGGACAGCCGGGGGCAGTACTTC,CASSSPWDSRGQYF,TRBD1,TRBJ2-7,TRBV7-2,.
TGTGCCAGCGGAGACAGGGGTGGCTACACCTTC,CASGDRGGYTF,TRBD1,TRBJ1-2,TRBV3-1/TRBV3-2,.
TGTGCCAGCAGCACCCCGGGACAGGGGGGAGATACGCAGTATTTT,CASSTPGQGGDTQYF,TRBD1,TRBJ2-3,TRBV5-4,once
TGTGCCAGCAGCGTAGTACCGGGCACAGATACGCAGTATTTT,CASSVVPGTDTQYF,.,TRBJ2-3,TRBV9,.
TGTGCCAGCTCGGGACAGGGTCCCACCTACGAGCAGTACTTC,CASSGQGPTYEQYF,TRBD1,TRBJ2-7,TRBV6-5,once
TGTGCCAGCAGTTACCCCCGGAGCGGGGGGAAAGAGACCCAGTACTTC,CASSYPRSGGKETQYF,TRBD2,TRBJ2-5,TRBV6-2/TRBV6-3,.
TGTGCCAGTAGTGCGATACAGGGGGCCATTGATAGCAATCAGCCCCAGCATTTT,CASSAIQGAIDSNQPQHF,TRBD1,TRBJ1-5,TRBV19,.
TGCGCCAGCAGGCCTACAGGGGCCAGAGATTCACCCCTCCACTTT,CASRPTGARDSPLHF,TRBD1,TRBJ1-6,TRBV5-1,.
TGTGCCAGTAGTACCCAGGGAACTGAAGCTTTCTTT,CASSTQGTEAFF,.,TRBJ1-1,TRBV19,.
TGTGCCTGGAGAGAGACAGGGACGAACACCGGGGAGCTGTTTTTT,CAWRETGTNTGELFF,TRBD1,TRBJ2-2,TRBV30,.
TGTGCCGGAGGGACTTACAATGAGCAGTTCTTC,CAGGTYNEQFF,.,TRBJ2-1,TRBV12-3/TRBV12-4,.
TGTGCCAGCAGTGGGGGCAGACGGAGCTCTGGGGCCAACGTCCTGACTTTC,CASSGGRRSSGANVLTF,.,TRBJ2-6,TRBV28,.
TGTGCCAGCAGCCAAGGGTCTTGGGCTGAAAAACTGTTTTTT,CASSQGSWAEKLFF,.,TRBJ1-4,TRBV3-1/TRBV3-2,.
TGTGCCAGCGCGAGAGCCATGAACACTGAAGCTTTCTTT,CASARAMNTEAFF,.,TRBJ1-1,TRBV14,once
TGTGCCACCAGGAGGACAAGGGAGGGTGAGAGGGCTGAAGCTTTCTTT,CATRRTREGERAEAFF,.,TRBJ1-1,TRBV15,.
TGTGCCAGCAAATTGGGTGGAGACACCATATATTTT,CASKLGGDTIYF,.,TRBJ1-3,TRBV6-5,.
TGTGCCAGCAGCGTAGGGGACAGAACTGAAGCTTTCTTT,CASSVGDRTEAFF,TRBD1,TRBJ1-1,TRBV9,.
TGCGCCAGCAGCCAGTACAGGGATAGGAACATTCAGTACTTC,CASSQYRDRNIQYF,.,TRBJ2-4,TRBV4-3,.
TGTGCCAGCAGCCTCCGGGCCAGGGGTGAAAAACTGTTTTTT,CASSLRARGEKLFF,.,TRBJ1-4,TRBV5-4,.
TGCGCCAGCAGCCCCCGACTAGCCGATGAGCAGTTCTTC,CASSPRLADEQFF,TRBD2,TRBJ2-1,TRBV4-1,.
TGTGCCAGCAGCCGCAGCGGGACAGGCTCCTACGAGCAGTACTTC,CASSRSGTGSYEQYF,.,TRBJ2-7,TRBV7-2,.